Described below is a single T cell receptor (beta chain) sequence and its context. Its antigen is unidentified. Unique molecular identifiers were present on the cDNA, which also gained a universal primer site by template switching. MiXCR, applied by TCRdb to the 5' RACE reads, yields one record per CDR3 protein. The table includes some 630,000 distinct CDR3 sequences, roughly 7.2% detected once. This sample stems from a study of identical twins. Study findings and constraints: Some out-of-frame alpha sequences were shared by twins, and these showed excess low generation probability.

The sample was also reused in another study, on yellow fever vaccine responses in identical twins.

Source material: PBMCs. The TCR sequence derives from a woman aged 18-35 years in good health.

In DNA, the CDR3 is TGTGCCAGTAGTAAGGGCCGGGGCAATCAGCCCCAGCATTTT. Its translation: CASSKGRGNQPQHF. J is TRBJ1-5 and V is TRBV19; D gene ambiguous. The CDR3 runs to 14 residues. The ends were cut back, 4 bases at V and 2 bases at J, with 9 bases in the middle. Germline values: CDR1 LNHDA, CDR2 SQIVND (reference sequence).